Sequencing of this T cell receptor (beta chain) was carried out in a study of blood T cell repertoires in COVID-19. About the study: COVID-19 samples from acute and convalescent phases originated in the United States, Italy and Spain. The analysed material was cDNA or gDNA that came from T cells, B-cell-depleted T cells, or PBMCs.

In the original analysis: Using reference gene primer amplification, nucleated cell counts were estimated. The assay was immunoSEQ multiplex PCR, and TCRdb's table has in-frame clones only and misses some. The DNA gave D and trimming, while V, J and clone size come from that table. The table shows about 61,000 clones, with 65% to 85% occurring only once. CDR1 and CDR2 from the germline V gene are SGHTA and FQGTGA. V shed 3 bases, J shed 0 bases, and the junction held 3 bases outside the gene matches. There are 16 residues in the CDR3. This sequence was found in a man of 80 years or more with active or convalescent COVID-19. The V call is TRBV7-3, the J call TRBJ2-3; 10 nucleotides align to TRBD2. Input material: peripheral blood. CDR3 sequence reads: CASSLQTSGSTDTQYF. The CDR3 DNA follows: TGTGCCAGCAGCTTGCAGACTAGCGGGAGCACAGATACGCAGTATTTT.